This T cell receptor (beta chain) was sequenced in a study of response to subunit inactivated influenza vaccine. TCRdb analysed the RT-PCR reads with MiXCR anew, one entry per CDR3 protein. The data hold over 450,000 distinct CDR3 sequences, with 10% to 15% observed a single time. Germline V CDR1 and CDR2: LGHNA, YSLEER. The CDR3 loop spans 15 amino acids. V lost 1 base and J 2 bases, leaving 12 bases between the germline ends. The sample consisted of PBMCs from blood, taken roughly 6 weeks after vaccination. The rearrangement links TRBV4-3 to TRBJ2-7; the D gene is possibly TRBD1 (5 bases). The TCR was taken from a man aged 45 to 65 who received an inactivated influenza vaccine. DNA of the CDR3: TGCGCCAGCAGCCAAGGAGGAGCAGGGACCTACGAGCAGTACTTC. It codes for CASSQGGAGTYEQYF.